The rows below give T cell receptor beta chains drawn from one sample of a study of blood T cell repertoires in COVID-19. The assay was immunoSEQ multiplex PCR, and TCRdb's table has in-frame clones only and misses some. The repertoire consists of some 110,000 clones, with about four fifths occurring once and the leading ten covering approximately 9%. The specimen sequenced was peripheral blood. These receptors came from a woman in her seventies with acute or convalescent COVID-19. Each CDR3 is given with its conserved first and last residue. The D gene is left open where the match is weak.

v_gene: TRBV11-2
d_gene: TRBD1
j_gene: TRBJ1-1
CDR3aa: CASTTDRGYLPEAFF

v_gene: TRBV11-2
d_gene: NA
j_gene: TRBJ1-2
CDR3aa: CASSPAGGGYTF

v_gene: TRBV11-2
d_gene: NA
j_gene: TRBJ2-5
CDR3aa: CASSLGRFGEQETQYF

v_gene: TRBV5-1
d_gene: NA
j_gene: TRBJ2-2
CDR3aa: CASSRQADTGELFF

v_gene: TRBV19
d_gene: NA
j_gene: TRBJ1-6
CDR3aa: CASRVSSYNSPLHF

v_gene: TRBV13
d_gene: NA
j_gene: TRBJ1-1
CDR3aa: CASSFKVRGSYLNTEAFF

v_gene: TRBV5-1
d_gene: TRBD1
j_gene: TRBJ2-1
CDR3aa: CASSLGQGSYNEQFF

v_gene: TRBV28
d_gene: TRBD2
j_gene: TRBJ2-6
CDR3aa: CASSLGGATGANVLTF

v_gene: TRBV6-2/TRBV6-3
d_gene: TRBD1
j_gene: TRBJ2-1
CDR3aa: CASSSPGTAYNEQFF

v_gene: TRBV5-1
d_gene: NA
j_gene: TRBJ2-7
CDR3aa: CASSFGLSYEQYF

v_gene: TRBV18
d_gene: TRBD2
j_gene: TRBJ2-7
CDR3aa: CASSPRQRELEQYF

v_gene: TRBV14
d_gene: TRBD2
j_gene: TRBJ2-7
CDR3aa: CASSRTSGGNEQYF

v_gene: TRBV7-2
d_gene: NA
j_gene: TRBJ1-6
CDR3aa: CASSLAADSPLHF

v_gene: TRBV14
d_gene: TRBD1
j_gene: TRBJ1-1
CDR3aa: CASSKWTGETEAFF

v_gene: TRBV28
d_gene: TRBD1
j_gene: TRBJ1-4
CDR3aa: CASSLFGTGEKKLFF

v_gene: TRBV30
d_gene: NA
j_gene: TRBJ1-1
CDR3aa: CACLKGSSYTEAFF

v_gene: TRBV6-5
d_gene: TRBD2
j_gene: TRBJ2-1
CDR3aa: CASSYPSGRDNEQFF

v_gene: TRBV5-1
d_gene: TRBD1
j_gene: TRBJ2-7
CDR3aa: CASRQRQGPYEQYF

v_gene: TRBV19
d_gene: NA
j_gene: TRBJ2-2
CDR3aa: CASSPRTSPTGELFF

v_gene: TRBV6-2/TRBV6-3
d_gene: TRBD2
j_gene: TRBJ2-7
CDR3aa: CASSYSGTSGSQYF

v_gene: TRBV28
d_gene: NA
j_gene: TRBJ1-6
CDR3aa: CASSFQGLANSPLHF

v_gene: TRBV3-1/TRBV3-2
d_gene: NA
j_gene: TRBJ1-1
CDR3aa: CASSLQTGMNTEAFF

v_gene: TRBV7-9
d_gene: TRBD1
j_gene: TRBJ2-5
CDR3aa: CASSIAGGEAETQYF

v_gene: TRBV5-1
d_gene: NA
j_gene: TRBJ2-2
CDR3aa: CASSLSVARNTGELFF

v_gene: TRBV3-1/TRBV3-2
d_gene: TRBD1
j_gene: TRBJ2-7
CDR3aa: CASSRDRGYEQYF

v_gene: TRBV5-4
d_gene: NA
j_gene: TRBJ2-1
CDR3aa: CASSLDLYSGEQFF

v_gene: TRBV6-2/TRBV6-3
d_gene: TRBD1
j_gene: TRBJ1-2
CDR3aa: CASSPGQRNYGYTF

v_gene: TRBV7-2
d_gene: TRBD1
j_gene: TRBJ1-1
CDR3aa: CASSLRGQGGTFF

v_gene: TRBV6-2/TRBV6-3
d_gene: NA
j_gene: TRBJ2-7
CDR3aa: CASRYDNGGEQYF

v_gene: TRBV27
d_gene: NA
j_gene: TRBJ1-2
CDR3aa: CASSLSQGFGYTF

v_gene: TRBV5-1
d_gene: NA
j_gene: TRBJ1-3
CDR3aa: CASSLAGALRGNTIYF

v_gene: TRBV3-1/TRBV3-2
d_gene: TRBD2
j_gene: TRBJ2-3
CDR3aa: CASSQGGGGAVDTQYF

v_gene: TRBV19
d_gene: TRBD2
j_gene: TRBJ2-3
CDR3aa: CAISPAGGGTDTQYF

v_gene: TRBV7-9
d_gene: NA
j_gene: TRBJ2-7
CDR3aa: CASSLPGSYEQYF

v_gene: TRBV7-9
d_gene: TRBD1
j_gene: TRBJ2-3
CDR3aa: CASRHGQGSQYF

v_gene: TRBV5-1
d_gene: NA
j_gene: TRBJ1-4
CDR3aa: CASTKTGQNEKLFF